This is a list of T cell receptor beta chains from one sample in a study of Ad26.COV2.S vaccination and SARS-CoV-2 variants. The protocol was immunoSEQ multiplex PCR, while the TCRdb copy is restricted to in-frame clones and leaves out a portion. Of 500,000 or so clones detected, roughly 89% appear once; the ten largest clones hold around 13%. The material sequenced was peripheral blood, taken in a trial of Ad26.COV2.S vaccine versus placebo. These receptors were obtained from a person aged 18-65 years who received the Ad26.COV2.S COVID-19 vaccine or a placebo. CDR3s include the opening cysteine and the closing phenylalanine or tryptophan. The D gene is left open where the match is weak. A row's size may be missing; if present it is once, few, many or a size class.

-,TRBJ2-1,TRBD2,TRBV5-1,CASSLGGLAGVNEQFF,TGCGCCAGCAGCTTGGGAGGACTAGCGGGAGTTAATGAGCAGTTCTTC
-,TRBJ1-5,-,TRBV7-9,CASAREGNQPQHF,TGTGCCAGCGCGAGGGAAGGCAATCAGCCCCAGCATTTT
-,TRBJ1-1,-,TRBV7-2,CASSSHRATNTEAFF,TGTGCCAGCAGCTCGCACAGGGCTACGAACACTGAAGCTTTCTTT
once,TRBJ1-1,-,TRBV4-1,CASSQILNTEAFF,TGCGCCAGCAGCCAGATTTTGAACACTGAAGCTTTCTTT
-,TRBJ2-1,TRBD2,TRBV6-1,CASSESPAGYVEQFF,TGTGCCAGCAGTGAGAGTCCAGCGGGATACGTTGAGCAGTTCTTC
-,TRBJ2-4,-,TRBV7-2,CASTRWGWDIQYF,TGTGCCAGCACCCGGTGGGGGTGGGACATTCAGTACTTC
few,TRBJ2-2,-,TRBV9,CASSHTTGELFF,TGTGCCAGCAGCCACACCACCGGGGAGCTGTTTTTT
-,TRBJ1-2,-,TRBV7-3,CASIRRYGYTF,TGTGCCAGCATAAGGCGATATGGCTACACCTTC
-,TRBJ2-7,TRBD2,TRBV6-1,CASSEWLADPSYEQYF,TGTGCCAGCAGTGAATGGCTAGCGGATCCTTCCTACGAGCAGTACTTC
-,TRBJ2-7,-,TRBV4-2,CASSQESSLYEQYF,TGTGCCAGCAGCCAAGAGTCTAGTCTCTACGAGCAGTACTTC
-,TRBJ2-1,-,TRBV28,CASKARTGAFEQFF,TGTGCCAGCAAAGCCCGAACTGGAGCGTTCGAGCAGTTCTTC
few,TRBJ2-7,-,TRBV18,CASSPGLPDEQYF,TGTGCCAGCTCACCGGGCCTGCCGGATGAGCAGTACTTC
-,TRBJ2-7,TRBD1,TRBV6-2/TRBV6-3,CASSFRTGGNLNF,TGTGCCAGCAGTTTCCGGACAGGGGGGAACTTGAACTTC
-,TRBJ1-2,-,TRBV6-2/TRBV6-3,CASSQPGFGLYGYTF,TGTGCCAGCAGTCAACCGGGATTCGGTCTCTATGGCTACACCTTC
-,TRBJ2-7,TRBD2,TRBV5-1,CASSPRTSGNEQYF,TGCGCCAGCAGCCCCCGGACTAGCGGCAACGAGCAGTACTTC
-,TRBJ2-5,-,TRBV28,CASSRNRQETQYF,TGTGCCAGCAGTCGAAACCGCCAAGAGACCCAGTACTTC
-,TRBJ1-6,-,TRBV3-1/TRBV3-2,CASSQDWGSPLHF,TGTGCCAGCAGCCAAGATTGGGGTTCACCCCTCCACTTT
-,TRBJ1-3,TRBD1,TRBV27,CASSYLDRSGNTIYF,TGTGCCAGCAGTTATCTGGACAGGTCTGGAAACACCATATATTTT
-,TRBJ1-1,-,TRBV19,CASSIFLDVWGRTNTEAFF,TGTGCCAGTAGTATTTTTTTGGACGTGTGGGGGCGGACGAACACTGAAGCTTTCTTT
-,TRBJ1-6,-,TRBV4-3,CASSQEGVSSYNSPLHF,TGCGCCAGCAGCCAAGAAGGAGTAAGCTCCTATAATTCACCCCTCCACTTT
-,TRBJ2-4,TRBD2,TRBV7-8,CASSLISGGAVENIQYF,TGTGCCAGCAGCTTAATATCGGGAGGTGCGGTTGAAAACATTCAGTACTTC
-,TRBJ2-7,-,TRBV28,CASSPPRGRRSYEQYF,TGTGCCAGCAGTCCACCCCGTGGGCGAAGGTCCTACGAGCAGTACTTC
-,TRBJ1-6,-,TRBV2,CARNRGEVNSPLHF,TGTGCCAGAAATAGGGGTGAGGTTAATTCACCCCTCCACTTT
-,TRBJ2-3,TRBD2,TRBV30,CAWMPSSPRLAGSSHTDTQYF,TGTGCCTGGATGCCGTCTTCCCCGCGACTAGCGGGTTCCTCACACACAGATACGCAGTATTTT
-,TRBJ2-7,TRBD1,TRBV3-1/TRBV3-2,CASSLQGAKQYF,TGTGCCAGCAGCTTACAGGGGGCAAAGCAGTACTTC
-,TRBJ1-5,-,TRBV6-1,CASSEALGSNQPQHF,TGTGCCAGCAGTGAAGCCCTGGGAAGCAATCAGCCCCAGCATTTT
few,TRBJ2-3,TRBD2,TRBV20-1,CSASGTSGRVGGTQYF,TGCAGTGCTAGTGGGACTAGCGGGAGAGTGGGGGGTACGCAGTATTTT
-,TRBJ1-5,-,TRBV27,CASRGRGGVGNQPQHF,TGTGCCAGCCGTGGGAGGGGTGGGGTTGGCAATCAGCCCCAGCATTTT
-,TRBJ1-6,-,TRBV6-5,CASSERTGNSPLHF,TGTGCCAGCAGCGAGCGAACAGGGAATTCACCCCTCCACTTT
-,TRBJ2-3,-,TRBV10-3,CATLTVHTQYF,TGTGCCACTCTTACCGTGCATACGCAGTATTTT
-,TRBJ1-2,-,TRBV6-5,CASTTWGLLDGYTF,TGTGCCAGCACCACGTGGGGGTTATTGGATGGCTACACCTTC
-,TRBJ1-1,-,TRBV6-5,CASSFRGAGSNTEAFF,TGTGCCAGCAGTTTTAGGGGGGCAGGCTCGAACACTGAAGCTTTCTTT
few,TRBJ1-1,TRBD1,TRBV9,CASSPRDRANTEAFF,TGTGCCAGCAGCCCCCGGGACAGGGCGAACACTGAAGCTTTCTTT
once,TRBJ2-3,TRBD2,TRBV28,CASSTTSGRLTDTQYF,TGTGCCAGCAGTACCACTAGCGGGAGGCTCACAGATACGCAGTATTTT
-,TRBJ2-3,-,TRBV5-6,CASSLPSRDTQYF,TGTGCCAGCAGCTTGCCGTCCAGAGATACGCAGTATTTT
-,TRBJ1-1,-,TRBV11-3,CASSLIWNTEAFF,TGTGCCAGCAGCTTAATCTGGAACACTGAAGCTTTCTTT
-,TRBJ1-6,-,TRBV7-2,CASSVTGPYNSPLHF,TGTGCCAGCAGCGTCACCGGGCCATATAATTCACCCCTCCACTTT
-,TRBJ2-1,-,TRBV5-4,CASSQEVAYNEQFF,TGTGCCAGCAGCCAGGAGGTAGCTTACAATGAGCAGTTCTTC
once,TRBJ2-7,-,TRBV5-1,CASSLGRQLLLYEQYF,TGCGCCAGCAGCTTGGGCCGACAGCTTCTCTTATACGAGCAGTACTTC
-,TRBJ2-1,TRBD2,TRBV19,CASSNPSGYNEQFF,TGTGCCAGTAGCAATCCTAGCGGATACAATGAGCAGTTCTTC
-,TRBJ2-6,-,TRBV19,CASRSSGANVLTF,TGTGCCAGTAGAAGCTCTGGGGCCAACGTCCTGACTTTC